This TCR beta chain was retrieved from a study of blood T cells in healthy people across ages. Study-level findings and limits: TCR beta diversity was tightly associated with the proportion of naive T cells.

Combining a sample-barcoded 5' primer with a J-beta primer mix, a second PCR ran for about 6 to 12 cycles. MiXCR was run by TCRdb on the 5' RACE reads, yielding one entry per CDR3 protein. The sample has hundreds of thousands of distinct CDR3 sequences, 20% to 25% seen once. This CDR3 has 12 residues. V gave up 6 bases and J gave up 7 bases, with 15 bases separating them. Germline V gene lookup returns CDR1 SQVTM and CDR2 ANQGSEA. With respect to this clonotype: Antigen: not known.

These same data were also listed under a study on T cells of mothers and their children. That paper notes: Similar effects of thymic selection on TCR recombination output were recorded in related and unrelated pairs. An overlap that was slightly higher, though non-significant, was seen in related mother-child pairs versus unrelated pairs.

Sequenced input: blood. This TCR came from a boy younger than 18 in good health. The chain uses TRBV29-1 and TRBJ2-5, with D tentatively TRBD1 (5 bases). CDR3 amino acids: CSVDSTLGTQYF. The CDR3 coding sequence is TGCAGCGTCGACAGCACCCTAGGGACCCAGTACTTC.